The rows below give T cell receptor beta chains drawn from one sample of a study of beta chain features in type 1 diabetes. Only in-frame clones appear in the TCRdb table, and some are missing; sequencing was by immunoSEQ multiplex PCR. This sample yields 150,000 or so clones, of which approximately 9% are seen a single time; under 2.5% belongs to the top ten. Sequenced: central memory CD4+ T cells from blood. These TCRs come from a young woman in good health. The CDR3 runs from the conserved cysteine through the conserved F or W. D genes are given only for firm matches. Expanded clones get a size class; other rows say once, few or many, or leave the size out.

>TRBD1|TRBV7-9|-|TRBJ1-2
TGTGCCAGCAGCTTCGACCAGGGGGCGCATTATGGCTACACCTTC
CASSFDQGAHYGYTF
>-|TRBV19|few|TRBJ1-5
TGTGCCAGTAGTATGGACGCGGGGAGCAATCAGCCCCAGCATTTT
CASSMDAGSNQPQHF
>-|TRBV7-2|few|TRBJ1-1
TGTGCCAGCAGCGCGGACAGTCTACTTGAAGCTTTCTTT
CASSADSLLEAFF
>-|TRBV28|few|TRBJ1-3
TGTGCCAGCAGTTCCGGACAGAACTCTGGAAACACCATATATTTT
CASSSGQNSGNTIYF
>-|TRBV6-5|-|TRBJ2-2
TGTGCCAGCCAATCTAATCTAAACACCGGGGAGCTGTTTTTT
CASQSNLNTGELFF
>TRBD2|TRBV19|-|TRBJ2-7
TGTGCCAGTAGTGATCCGGGACTACCTTACTACGAGCAGTACTTC
CASSDPGLPYYEQYF
>-|TRBV18|-|TRBJ2-7
TGTGCCAGCTCACCCCGTAGCGGTTCCTCCTACGAGCAGTACTTC
CASSPRSGSSYEQYF
>-|TRBV5-1|-|TRBJ2-2
TGCGCCAGCAGCTTGGCCGTTAGCGGGAACACCGGGGAGCTGTTTTTT
CASSLAVSGNTGELFF
>-|TRBV4-2|few|TRBJ2-1
TGTGCCAGCAGCTTGGGGGGTAGCGGAAGCTCCTACAATGAGCAGTTCTTC
CASSLGGSGSSYNEQFF
>-|TRBV9|few|TRBJ1-1
TGTGCCAGCAAGCCTTATACAGTGAACACTGAAGCTTTCTTT
CASKPYTVNTEAFF
>TRBD1|TRBV18|-|TRBJ1-2
TGTGCCAGCTCACCAGGCCGGACAGGGGGCTCTGTATACTTC
CASSPGRTGGSVYF
>TRBD1|TRBV5-1|few|TRBJ1-1
TGCGCCAGCAGATTGCGACAGGGGGCGGACACTGAAGCTTTCTTT
CASRLRQGADTEAFF
>TRBD1|TRBV5-1|few|TRBJ2-7
TGCGCCAGCAGCTTGGGAGACAGGGGAGTACACGAGCAGTACTTC
CASSLGDRGVHEQYF
>-|TRBV5-1|-|TRBJ1-3
TGCGCCAGCAGTCCGAGCTCTGGAAACACCATATATTTT
CASSPSSGNTIYF
>TRBD1|TRBV5-1|once|TRBJ1-1
TGCGCCAGCAGCTTGGGACAGGGAGTGGCTGAAGCTTTCTTT
CASSLGQGVAEAFF
>-|TRBV19|many|TRBJ1-1
TGTGCCAGTAGTCTGACAAACATGAACACTGAAGCTTTCTTT
CASSLTNMNTEAFF
>TRBD2|TRBV7-2|-|TRBJ2-3
TGTGCCAGCAGTTCCCGGGCGGGGGGGCAGGGAGATACGCAGTATTTT
CASSSRAGGQGDTQYF
>-|TRBV5-1|few|TRBJ2-1
TGCGCCAGCAGCCACCCTGGCCATGAGCAGTTCTTC
CASSHPGHEQFF
>TRBD1|TRBV18|few|TRBJ2-7
TGTGCCAGCTCACCAAAGACAGGGCCTCACTCCTACGAGCAGTACTTC
CASSPKTGPHSYEQYF
>TRBD1|TRBV29-1|-|TRBJ1-2
TGCAGCGTTGAGTCCGACAGGGCTCAGGACTATGGCTACACCTTC
CSVESDRAQDYGYTF
>-|TRBV10-3|-|TRBJ2-7
TGTGCCATCAGAAGGGGAAACGAGCAGTACTTC
CAIRRGNEQYF
>TRBD1|TRBV7-9|few|TRBJ2-1
TGTGCCAGCAGCTTCTGGGGCCGACAGGGCTACAATGAGCAGTTCTTC
CASSFWGRQGYNEQFF
>-|TRBV30|many|TRBJ2-6
TGTGCCTGGGGGGGGGCATCCTCTGGGGCCAACGTCCTGACTTTC
CAWGGASSGANVLTF
>-|TRBV2|-|TRBJ2-2
TGTGCCAGCAGTGAACTGGGGCCTACGACCGGGGAGCTGTTTTTT
CASSELGPTTGELFF
>TRBD2|TRBV6-5|-|TRBJ2-5
TGTGCCAGCATGGTAGCGGGAATGGAGACCCAGTACTTC
CASMVAGMETQYF
>-|TRBV25-1|-|TRBJ2-7
TGTGCCAGCAGTGAGATTTTTCCAAGACCGAGGAGCTCCTACGAGCAGTACTTC
CASSEIFPRPRSSYEQYF
>TRBD1|TRBV28|few|TRBJ1-5
TGTGCCAGCAGTTTGGGACAGGGCCTTAATCAGCCCCAGCATTTT
CASSLGQGLNQPQHF
>-|TRBV30|-|TRBJ1-5
TGTGCCTGGAGTGTTTACCGGGGTCAGCCCCAGCATTTT
CAWSVYRGQPQHF
>TRBD2|TRBV4-2|few|TRBJ2-5
TGTGCCAGCAGCCAAGTCTGGGACCCTAGCGGGGGGTACCAAGAGACCCAGTACTTC
CASSQVWDPSGGYQETQYF
>-|TRBV5-1|-|TRBJ1-1
TGCGCCAGCAGCTCTAGGGGGGGCGTTAGTCTTGAAGCTTTCTTT
CASSSRGGVSLEAFF
>-|TRBV30|-|TRBJ2-3
TGTGCCTGGAGTGGGAGTAGCGGAGAGACAGATACGCAGTATTTT
CAWSGSSGETDTQYF
>TRBD1|TRBV18|few|TRBJ1-4
TGTGCCAGCTCACCGGCGGGACAGGGACATGAAAAACTGTTTTTT
CASSPAGQGHEKLFF
>-|TRBV15|few|TRBJ2-7
TGTGCCACCAGCCCGCAGTCCTCCTACGAGCAGTACTTC
CATSPQSSYEQYF
>TRBD2|TRBV29-1|-|TRBJ2-1
TGCAGCGCTTCGGGACTAGCGAATAATGAGCAGTTCTTC
CSASGLANNEQFF
>-|TRBV11-2|-|TRBJ1-1
TGTGCCAGCAGCTTAGCGCAGGGGAACACTGAAGCTTTCTTT
CASSLAQGNTEAFF
>-|TRBV12-5|-|TRBJ1-1
TGTGCTAGTTCTCGGGGATACACTGAAGCTTTCTTT
CASSRGYTEAFF
>-|TRBV30|-|TRBJ1-4
TGTGCCCCGAGAGGAACTAATGAAAAACTGTTTTTT
CAPRGTNEKLFF
>TRBD2|TRBV7-2|-|TRBJ2-1
TGTGCCAGCAGCTCTACTAGCGGGAGGAATTACGAGCAGTTCTTC
CASSSTSGRNYEQFF
>-|TRBV5-1|-|TRBJ1-1
TGCGCCAGCAGCTTGGTCGGGGATGACGACACTGAAGCTTTCTTT
CASSLVGDDDTEAFF